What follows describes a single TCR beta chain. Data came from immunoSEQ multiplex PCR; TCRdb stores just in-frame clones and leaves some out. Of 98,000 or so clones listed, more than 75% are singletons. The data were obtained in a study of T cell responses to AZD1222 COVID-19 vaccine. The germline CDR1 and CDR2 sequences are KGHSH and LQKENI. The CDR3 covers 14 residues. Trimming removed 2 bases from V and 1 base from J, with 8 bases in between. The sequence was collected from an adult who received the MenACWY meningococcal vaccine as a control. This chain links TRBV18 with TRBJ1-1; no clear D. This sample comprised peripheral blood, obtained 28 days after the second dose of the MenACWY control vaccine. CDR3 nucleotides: TGTGCCAGCTCACCATGGTCGACGAACACTGAAGCTTTCTTT. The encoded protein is CASSPWSTNTEAFF.